The following is a TCR beta chain sequence with its context. The antigen remains unidentified. This sample was taken from a study of T cell responses to AZD1222 COVID-19 vaccine. General study findings and limits: Spike-specific TCR breadth and depth rose after two AZD1222 doses. Clonal diversity was possibly underestimated; the donors were predominantly white British and more often female. Repertoire collection took place solely once the T cell response had peaked.

Data came from immunoSEQ multiplex PCR; TCRdb stores just in-frame clones and leaves some out. This sample has about 120,000 clones; approximately 85% occur once, and the top ten carry 9% to 9.5%. The CDR3 runs 15 residues. The V and J ends lost 0 bases and 10 bases respectively, with 15 bases between them. Germline CDR1 is LGHNA and CDR2 is YNFKEQ. This chain uses TRBV4-2 with TRBJ2-2; D perhaps matches TRBD2 (7 bases). Specimen: peripheral blood, collected on day 0 of AZD1222 vaccination. The origin of this receptor is an adult in good health. The CDR3 reads CASSQDLGAGAELFF. CDR3 coding DNA: TGTGCCAGCAGCCAAGATTTGGGGGCGGGGGCGGAGCTGTTTTTT.